Below, 17 T cell receptor beta chains from the same sample are listed, as sequenced in a study of blood T cell repertoires in COVID-19. The assay was immunoSEQ multiplex PCR, and TCRdb's table has in-frame clones only and misses some. Of some 140,000 clones listed, around 81% are singletons. Sequencing used peripheral blood. The receptors originated from a woman aged 55-70 years with active or convalescent COVID-19.

V is TRBV2 and J is TRBJ1-4; D not certain. CDR3 length: 14 amino acids. V lost 3 bases to trimming and J lost 10 bases, with 15 bases between them. The germline V gene has CDR1 SNHLY and CDR2 FYNNEI. The CDR3 bases are TGTGCCAGCAGTGATGCGCAGGCAATAGGAAAACTGTTTTTT. It codes for CASSDAQAIGKLFF.

The chain has TRBV9 and TRBJ2-3; TRBD2 matches 9 bases. V dropped 0 bases and J dropped 3; count of bases not matched to a gene: 8. The CDR3 length is 17 residues. The germline CDR1 and CDR2 sequences are SGDLS and YYNGEE. The CDR3 sequence is CASSVGERGVRTDTQYF. CDR3 nucleotide sequence: TGTGCCAGCAGCGTAGGGGAGCGGGGGGTAAGAACAGATACGCAGTATTTT.

In its sample, this clone was seen once. The gene calls are TRBV28 and TRBJ2-5, with TRBD2 matching over 7 bases. CDR1 is MDHEN and CDR2 is SYDVKM in the germline V gene. With V trimmed by 6 bases and J by 7 bases, 11 bases remained unmatched. CDR3 length: 14 residues. This CDR3 reads CASRASGGPVTQYF. The CDR3 coding sequence is TGTGCCAGCAGGGCCTCGGGAGGCCCGGTGACCCAGTACTTC.

The chain has TRBV19 and TRBJ1-5; no reliable D call. Germline CDR1 and CDR2: LNHDA and SQIVND (reference sequence). There are 13 residues in the CDR3. V was pared by 6 bases and J by 4 bases, with 10 bases between. The CDR3 loop is CASSGVINQPQHF. The DNA for the CDR3 is TGTGCCAGTAGCGGAGTCATTAATCAGCCCCAGCATTTT. The whole variable domain, filled in from reference TRBV19 and TRBJ1-5, reads DGGITQSPKYLFRKEGQNVTLSCEQNLNHDAMYWYRQDPGQGLRLIYYSQIVNDFQKGDIAEGYSVSREKKESFPLTVTSAQKNPTAFYLCASSGVINQPQHFGDGTRLSIL.

This chain uses TRBV4-3 with TRBJ2-7, with 8 bases matching TRBD2. With 0 bases clipped from V and 2 bases from J, the junction kept 6 bases outside the gene matches. This CDR3 has 16 amino acids. Germline V gene lookup returns CDR1 LGHNA and CDR2 YSLEER. CDR3 sequence (DNA): TGCGCCAGCAGCCAAGAAAGGCTAGCGGGTCCCTACGAGCAGTACTTC. Protein product: CASSQERLAGPYEQYF.

This clone was recorded once. The chain employs TRBV9 and TRBJ2-2, with a possible D match to TRBD1 (6 bases). Germline lookup yields CDR1 SGDLS and CDR2 YYNGEE. The CDR3 runs 14 residues. The V and J ends lost 5 bases and 0 bases respectively, with 8 bases between them. The CDR3 region is CASRRQANTGELFF. The CDR3 bases are TGTGCCAGCAGACGACAGGCGAACACCGGGGAGCTGTTTTTT.

The CDR3 region has the DNA TGCGCCAGCAGCGGCGGGCCAGAGGAATCCTCCCTCCACTTT. This sequence encodes CASSGGPEESSLHF. The chain recombines TRBV5-1 with TRBJ1-6, with D unresolved. The germline V gene has CDR1 SGHRS and CDR2 YFSETQ. The CDR3 contains 14 residues. V was clipped by 4 bases and J by 14 bases, with 19 bases between them.

The J gene is TRBJ1-2, the V gene TRBV3-1 (or the pseudogene TRBV3-2); 10 nucleotides agree with TRBD1. Germline lookup yields CDR1 LGHDT and CDR2 YNNKEL (reference sequence). This CDR3 has 15 residues. Losses at the gene ends were 5 bases for V and 4 bases for J; bases not matched to a gene: 7. CDR3 protein: CASSSRDRGFYGYTF. CDR3 bases: TGTGCCAGCAGCTCCCGGGACAGGGGCTTCTATGGCTACACCTTC.

J is TRBJ1-1 and V is TRBV6-5; TRBD1 aligns across 8 bases. Trimming cost V 7 bases and J 5 bases; bases outside gene matches: 6. Per the germline V gene, CDR1 is MNHEY and CDR2 is SVGAGI. The CDR3 has 13 residues. CDR3 sequence (DNA): TGTGCCAGCAAAGCAGGGGGCAGAACTGAAGCTTTCTTT. Its translation is CASKAGGRTEAFF.

V is TRBV6-5 and J is TRBJ2-5; 7 nucleotides align to TRBD1. CDR1 is MNHEY and CDR2 is SVGAGI in the germline V gene. The CDR3 is 14 residues long. J gave up 2 bases and V 6 bases, and 6 bases lay outside the gene matches. CDR3 nucleotides: TGTGCCAGCAGCAGGACAGGAAATCAAGAGACCCAGTACTTC. It yields the protein CASSRTGNQETQYF.

In this sample, this clone turned up a few times. The chain is built from TRBV5-5 and TRBJ2-3; 10 bases agree with TRBD1. Germline V lookup: CDR1 SGHKS, CDR2 YYEKEE (reference sequence). V was pared by 4 bases and J by 4 bases, with 9 bases of the junction left unmatched. The CDR3 runs 16 residues. CDR3 nucleotide sequence: TGTGCCAGCAGCCCGGGGACAGGGGAGGTTGCAGATACGCAGTATTTT. Protein product: CASSPGTGEVADTQYF.

The V and J genes are TRBV10-2 and TRBJ2-1, with TRBD2 matching over 8 bases. The CDR3 spans 17 residues. With V trimmed by 5 bases and J by 0 bases, 9 bases remained unmatched. From germline, CDR1 is WSHSY and CDR2 SAAADI. This CDR3 is CASSWTGGLSSYNEQFF. The CDR3 nucleotides are TGCGCCAGCAGTTGGACGGGGGGGCTCAGCTCCTACAATGAGCAGTTCTTC.

This clone was seen a single time. The chain recombines TRBV5-1 with TRBJ2-7; the D gene is possibly TRBD1 (6 bases). The germline gives CDR1 SGHRS, CDR2 YFSETQ. V lost 4 bases and J lost 1, with 15 bases in between. The CDR3 extends over 15 amino acids. CDR3 sequence reads: CASSAYPGTSYEQYF. Here the CDR3 DNA reads TGCGCCAGCAGCGCCTACCCCGGGACATCCTACGAGCAGTACTTC.

The chain uses TRBV29-1 and TRBJ2-2, with 7 bases lining up with TRBD1. Germline assignment: CDR1 SQVTM and CDR2 ANQGSEA. The CDR3 sequence is 16 residues long. Germline trimming cut 7 bases from V and 4 bases from J; bases unmatched to any gene: 15. The CDR3 DNA reads as TGCAGCGCCCGGACCCCCCGACAGGGCGGCACCGGGGAGCTGTTTTTT. Protein product: CSARTPRQGGTGELFF.

The chain links TRBV27 to TRBJ2-6; perhaps TRBD2 as D (5 bases). Trimming stripped 3 bases from V and 1 base from J, with 16 bases between. Per the germline V gene, CDR1 is MNHEY and CDR2 is SMNVEV (reference sequence). CDR3 length: 18 residues. CDR3 sequence: CASSLYGDGSSGANVLTF. CDR3 nucleotide sequence: TGTGCCAGCAGTTTGTATGGGGATGGGAGTTCTGGGGCCAACGTCCTGACTTTC.

The chain is built from TRBV9 and TRBJ2-5; the match to TRBD1 covers 10 bases. Germline CDR1 is SGDLS and CDR2 is YYNGEE. The CDR3 is 15 residues long. Trimming cost V 4 bases and J 4 bases; bases outside gene matches: 7. The CDR3 bases are TGTGCCAGCAGCACTACAGGGGACAGGGGAGAGACCCAGTACTTC. This codes for CASSTTGDRGETQYF.

V gene TRBV19 combines with J gene TRBJ1-1; tentatively, D is TRBD1 (6 bases). Trimming shortened V by 5 bases and J by 4 bases, and 11 bases separated the two germline ends. The CDR3 loop spans 13 amino acids. From germline, CDR1 is LNHDA and CDR2 SQIVND (reference sequence). This CDR3 reads CASSEGQFTEAFF. The CDR3 region has the DNA TGTGCCAGTAGTGAGGGACAATTCACTGAAGCTTTCTTT.